What follows describes a single TCR beta chain. Its specific antigen is unknown. Base qualities were left out, and no much larger clone turns up one base away. V was cut back by 4 bases and J by 0 bases, leaving a gap of 4 bases between them. From cysteine to phenylalanine, the CDR3 is 14 amino acids long. Left in the record is the CDR3 DNA by itself, 42 bases read in frame from the first base. The germline V gene encodes CDR1 MGHRA and CDR2 YSYEKL. The data belong to a study of beta chain features in type 1 diabetes (dated by TCRdb to 2016 to 2019). Describing the broader study: Mean age, gender distribution, total cell number and subset yield did not differ between patients and healthy donors. Across all samples, some 99 million sorted cells were examined, and cell number per subset correlated strongly with RNA yield. Naive and central memory subsets were obtained from all 28 donors, but regulatory and stem cell-like memory subsets were isolated from only 8 patients and roughly eight healthy donors. The study compared TCRB repertoires of sorted circulating CD4+ T cell subsets between recently diagnosed type 1 diabetes patients and matched healthy donors.

A single peripheral blood draw of about 120 mL on average was collected from each donor into heparinised tubes. A BD FACSAria II and a panel including CD45RO, CCR7, CD25, CD127, CD95 and CD27 were used to sort naive, central memory, regulatory and stem cell-like memory CD4+ T cells. A purity above 95% was achieved for all sorted populations. PBMCs were separated immediately by Lymphoprep density gradient centrifugation and were stained directly, without being cultured. So that batch effects would be minimized, each experiment stained and sorted samples in pairs, pairing one healthy donor with one patient. Overall results and qualifications from the work: Naive, central memory and regulatory TCRB repertoires appeared to be more similar among patients than among healthy donors. Shorter templates might be favored by PCR, yet because patient and control samples were amplified and corrected together, any such skew would affect both groups equally. Sequencing cDNA rather than genomic DNA could over-represent highly expressing activated cells, although activation and CD3 levels did not differ between groups. HLA sub-analyses involved small numbers of individuals, so any influence of HLA type on TCRB rearrangement remained unresolved. Fewer insertions and more nucleotide deletions at VDJ recombination sites were observed in patients with type 1 diabetes, implying thymic rearrangement abnormalities. A moderate but significant shortening of TCRB CDR3 length was observed in type 1 diabetes patients in all four CD4+ subsets.

The High Capacity cDNA Reverse Transcription Kit was used to reverse transcribe all of the isolated RNA, meaning that expressed TCRB transcripts were what got sequenced. Deep immunoSEQ sequencing was performed on naive, central memory and regulatory T cell samples, with an average of roughly 3.6 million total reads per sample. Sorted cells were lysed in RLT buffer and RNA was extracted with DNase-treated RNeasy Micro or Mini kits, depending on cell number. To prevent cross-contamination, each cell subset was processed individually, whereas patient and healthy donor samples were processed jointly. TCRB sequences were amplified from cDNA with the immunoSEQ multiplex PCR, producing 87-bp fragments spanning the CDR3 region. The amplicons were sequenced using the Illumina HiSeq platform. Per the original workflow: Synthetic template baselines were used to correct PCR bias computationally, reads within Hamming distance 2 were collapsed together, and singletons that could not be merged were discarded. Reads were aligned to IMGT to assign V, D and J genes, CDR3 length, and insertions or deletions at six rearrangement sites. Within each subset, clonotype counts were normalized to the number of sorted cells before true diversity and Gini coefficients were calculated with the tcR R package. Repertoire sharing was quantified using the overlap coefficient calculated on TCRB nucleotide sequences. As a proxy for the pre-selection repertoire, out-of-frame TCRB sequences from naive cells were analyzed. Imported from immuneACCESS, the table was reduced by TCRdb to in-frame sequences with V and J called. These copies leave out some clones; in studies compared against another copy, an unresolved V gene accounts for under half, and the cause of the remainder is not known. D and trimming were read from the DNA, whereas the V and J calls and clone size are those reported in that table. The sample table lists 350,000 to 450,000 clones, 11% to 15% of them with a count of one. Of the sample, less than 0.04% falls within the top ten clones.

The sequenced material came from naive CD4+ T cells from blood. The cell subset or site label here, explained by the study, means: true naive CD4+ T cells. The clonotype was recovered from a man aged 25 to 40 in good health. Recombination connected TRBV4-1 to TRBJ2-6; the D gene identity is not certain. The CDR3 loop reads CASSRFSGANVLTF. In nucleotides, the sequence is TGCGCCAGCAGCCGGTTCTCTGGGGCCAACGTCCTGACTTTC.